The entry below gives a single TCR beta chain sequence along with its context. Per germline, CDR1 SGHRS and CDR2 YFSETQ. The CDR3 extends over 16 amino acids. With 1 base removed from V and 1 base from J, the gap between germline ends came to 14 bases. This record comes from a study of CD8 T cells in Susac syndrome. Random hexamers were used to reverse transcribe an amount of roughly 0.5 to 1 ug RNA. TCRdb independently ran MiXCR on the immunoSEQ multiplex PCR reads; one entry per CDR3 protein. The sample lists about 150,000 distinct CDR3 sequences; 90% to 95% were seen once. The V and J genes are TRBV5-1 and TRBJ2-5; possibly TRBD1 for D (6 bases). The clonotype was recovered from a human donor with multiple sclerosis. The sample was CD4+ T cells from PBMCs. The CDR3 coding sequence is TGCGCCAGCAGCTTGTCGGGACAAGAGGGCCAAGAGACCCAGTACTTC. Translation gives CASSLSGQEGQETQYF.